This record looks at one TCR beta chain sequence and its context. Germline V lookup: CDR1 SGHTA, CDR2 FQGNSA. Germline trimming cut 3 bases from V and 5 bases from J; bases unmatched to any gene: 5. The CDR3 contains 16 residues. Sequencing was performed with immunoSEQ multiplex PCR; in TCRdb, only in-frame clones are kept and a portion is missing. The sample includes over 30,000 clones, roughly nine tenths of them seen just once. The sample belongs to a study of T cells in localized non-small cell lung cancer. The sample in question was peripheral blood mononuclear cells, obtained before any cancer treatment. V gene TRBV7-2 combines with J gene TRBJ2-1; 12 bases are a match to TRBD2. The TCR was taken from a man aged 35 to 69 with stage III lung adenocarcinoma. CDR3 amino acids: CASSFRTSGTNNEQFF. CDR3 bases: TGTGCCAGCAGCTTCCGGACTAGCGGGACCAACAATGAGCAGTTCTTC.